This TCR beta chain came from a study of T cell clonotyping in hematopoietic cell transplantation (dated by TCRdb to the early 2020s). Regarding the research as a whole: The study collected 130 to 150 blood samples from 35 to 45 consecutive transplant recipients and their related donors. Recruitment of patients ran from 2015 to early 2017, and follow-up continued until late 2020 or until death.

Related transplant donors provided blood samples for TCR beta sequencing. Nuclei Lysis Solution was used to extract genomic DNA from fresh or cryopreserved unfractionated peripheral blood mononuclear cells. TCR beta CDR3 regions were amplified from genomic DNA with the immunoSEQ assay, a bias-controlled multiplex PCR using V- and J-specific primers. In a second PCR step, a proprietary barcode and Illumina adapter sequences were attached to the CDR3 amplicons. CDR3 libraries were sequenced on an Illumina MiSeq instrument. The original pipeline was this. immunoSEQ Analyzer 3.0 was used for export and quality control, with R Bioconductor and Immunarch used for downstream analyses. Repertoire metrics were calculated using only productive rearrangements within the normalized downsampled data set. Pathologically expanded clonotypes were defined as those larger than 5 templates in the normalized cohort. Repertoire diversity was measured with the Inverse Simpson Index. CMV-specificity analyses were carried out on the non-normalized data set to capture all clonotypes. Entries here come from immuneACCESS through TCRdb and include only in-frame sequences with V and J called. Some clones fail to appear in such tables; in the studies checked, an unresolved V gene covers under half of the shortfall, and the cause of the remainder is unknown. From that table come the V and J calls and clone size; the DNA was used to work out D and trimming. This sample is represented by fewer than 70,000 clones; roughly 93% of them were singletons. 1.5% to 2% of the sample goes to the ten largest clones.

The CDR3 runs 12 residues from the cysteine to the phenylalanine. The kept DNA is CDR3 alone, 36 bases in frame from the first base. The junction carries 10 bases between V and J, which are trimmed by 7 bases and 1 base respectively. CDR1 and CDR2 are read off the germline V gene as SQVTM and ANQGSEA. Overall study outcomes, separate from this receptor: A decrease in recipient TCR diversity was observed after transplant, and a progressive increase in pathologically expanded clonotypes was seen from day 30 to day 180. Only a small fraction of recipient repertoires overlapped donor repertoires, with over 95% appearing de novo at the given depth. Sample size was limited, and cells were not sorted, so CD4 and CD8 repertoire contributions could not be separated. Donor and pretransplant recipient Inverse Simpson Index values predicted broader posttransplant TCR repertoire diversity.

Notes on this clone: The specificity of this receptor is unknown. No base quality values were provided; no much bigger clone lies one nucleotide off.

The rearranged chain carries TRBV29-1 and TRBJ1-1, and TRBD1 may be the D gene, going by 6 matching bases. The source material was peripheral blood mononuclear cells. The sequence came from a man aged 50-60 years in good health. Some clones in this sample may be carry-over from other donors' samples. The DNA sequence follows: TGCAGCGGGAGGGGGGGGAACACTGAAGCTTTCTTT. Protein translation: CSGRGGNTEAFF.